This TCR beta chain comes out of a study of T cell changes during pregnancy in multiple sclerosis. V lost 3 bases, J lost 8 bases, and 14 bases lay in between. Germline V gene sequence: CDR1 SGHVS, CDR2 FNYEAQ. The CDR3 has 15 amino acids. Only in-frame clones appear in the TCRdb table, and some are missing; sequencing was by immunoSEQ multiplex PCR. Here the sample spans tens of thousands of clones, around 95% being singletons. V gene TRBV7-6 combines with J gene TRBJ1-6, with D possibly TRBD1 on 5 matching bases. The origin of this receptor is a female donor with multiple sclerosis, enrolled in a pregnancy study. This specimen consisted of CD8+ T cells from peripheral blood mononuclear cells, obtained after pregnancy. CDR3 bases: TGTGCCAGCAGCTTCGGGGGAGGGAGAGATTCACCCCTCCACTTT. Translated, it gives CASSFGGGRDSPLHF.